This TCR beta chain is drawn from a study of metastatic and nonmetastatic thyroid tumors. Points from the study as a whole: As reported, TCR beta diversity in blood and tumor was significantly higher in malignant thyroid tumors than in benign nodules.

The entire patient cohort was treatment-naive prior to thyroid surgery. CDR1 and CDR2 (germline): SGHRS, YFSETQ. V was cut by 1 base and J by 3 bases, with 11 bases left in between. CDR3 length: 14 residues. With regard to this clone: The antigen remains unidentified.

TCRdb re-clonotyped the PCR reads via MiXCR. The table shows tens of thousands of clones, with just over 4% occurring only once. Sequenced material: blood. This sequence originates from a female donor with papillary thyroid cancer or a benign thyroid nodule (not recorded which). Some clones in this sample may be carry-over from other donors' samples. The genes are TRBV5-1 and TRBJ2-7, with no clear D. CDR3 sequence (DNA): TGCGCCAGCAGCTTGACTCCAGCCTACTACGAGCAGTACTTC. It codes for CASSLTPAYYEQYF.